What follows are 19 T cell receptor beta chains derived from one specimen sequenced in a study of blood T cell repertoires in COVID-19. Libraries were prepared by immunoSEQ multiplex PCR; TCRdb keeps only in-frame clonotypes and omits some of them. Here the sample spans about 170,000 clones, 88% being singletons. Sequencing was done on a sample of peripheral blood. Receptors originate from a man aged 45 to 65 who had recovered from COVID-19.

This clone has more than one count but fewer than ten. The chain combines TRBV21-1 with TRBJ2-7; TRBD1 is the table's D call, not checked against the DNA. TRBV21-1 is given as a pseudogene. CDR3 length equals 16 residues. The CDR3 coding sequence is TGTGCCAGCGGAGGACAGGGGATCCAACTATACTACGAGCAGTACTTC. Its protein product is CASGGQGIQLYYEQYF.

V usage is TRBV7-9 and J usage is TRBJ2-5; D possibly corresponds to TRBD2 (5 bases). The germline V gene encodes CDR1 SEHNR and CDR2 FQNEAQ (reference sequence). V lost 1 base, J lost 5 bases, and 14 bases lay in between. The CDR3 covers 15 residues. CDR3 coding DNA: TGTGCCAGCAGCTTAGGTTGGGGAGAAGGGGAGACCCAGTACTTC. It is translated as CASSLGWGEGETQYF.

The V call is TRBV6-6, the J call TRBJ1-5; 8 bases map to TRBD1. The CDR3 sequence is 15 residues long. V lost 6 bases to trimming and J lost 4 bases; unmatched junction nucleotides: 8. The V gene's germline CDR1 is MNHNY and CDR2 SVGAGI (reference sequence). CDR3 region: CASSPRTGKNQPQHF. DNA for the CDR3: TGTGCCAGCAGCCCCAGGACAGGGAAAAATCAGCCCCAGCATTTT.

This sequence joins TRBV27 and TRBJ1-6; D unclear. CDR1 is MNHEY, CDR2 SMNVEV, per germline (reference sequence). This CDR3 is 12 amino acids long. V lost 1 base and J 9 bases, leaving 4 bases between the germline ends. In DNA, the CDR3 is TGTGCCAGCAGTTTATTCGGTTCACCCCTCCACTTT. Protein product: CASSLFGSPLHF.

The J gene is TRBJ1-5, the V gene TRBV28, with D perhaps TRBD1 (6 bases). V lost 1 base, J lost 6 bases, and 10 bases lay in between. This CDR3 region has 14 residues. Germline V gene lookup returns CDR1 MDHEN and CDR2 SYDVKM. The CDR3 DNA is TGTGCCAGCAGTTTATCAGGGGAAACTCAGCCCCAGCATTTT. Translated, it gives CASSLSGETQPQHF.

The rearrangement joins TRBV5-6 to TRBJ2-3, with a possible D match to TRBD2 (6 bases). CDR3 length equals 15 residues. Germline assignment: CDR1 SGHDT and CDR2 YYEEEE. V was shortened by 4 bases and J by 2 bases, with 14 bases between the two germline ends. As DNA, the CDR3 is TGTGCCAGCAGCCAAGACTGGAGGGCCACAGATACGCAGTATTTT. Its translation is CASSQDWRATDTQYF.

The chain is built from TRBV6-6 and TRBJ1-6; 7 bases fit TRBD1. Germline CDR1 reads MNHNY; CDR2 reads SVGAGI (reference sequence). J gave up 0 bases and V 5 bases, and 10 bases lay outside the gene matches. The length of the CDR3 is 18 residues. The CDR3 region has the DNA TGTGCCAGCAGTCGTACAGGGGCCCGTGTCTCCTATAATTCACCCCTCCACTTT. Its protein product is CASSRTGARVSYNSPLHF.

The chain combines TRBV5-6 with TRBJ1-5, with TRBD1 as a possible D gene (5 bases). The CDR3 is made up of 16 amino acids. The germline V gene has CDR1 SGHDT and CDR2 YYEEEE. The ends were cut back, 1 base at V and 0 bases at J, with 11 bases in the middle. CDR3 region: CASSLLRTRSNQPQHF. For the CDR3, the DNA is TGTGCCAGCAGCTTGCTTAGGACACGTAGCAATCAGCCCCAGCATTTT.

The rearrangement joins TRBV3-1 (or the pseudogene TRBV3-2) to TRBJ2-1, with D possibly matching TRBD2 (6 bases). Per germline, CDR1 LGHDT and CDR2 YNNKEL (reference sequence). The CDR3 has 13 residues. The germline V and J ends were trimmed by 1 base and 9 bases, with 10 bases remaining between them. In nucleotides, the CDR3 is TGTGCCAGCAGCCAAGCGCGGGGTACTGAGCAGTTCTTC. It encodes CASSQARGTEQFF.

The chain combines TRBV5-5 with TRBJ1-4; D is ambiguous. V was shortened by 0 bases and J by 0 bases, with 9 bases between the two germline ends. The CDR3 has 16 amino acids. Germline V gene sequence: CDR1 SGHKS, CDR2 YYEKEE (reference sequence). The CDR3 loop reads CASSLVAVATNEKLFF. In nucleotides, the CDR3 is TGTGCCAGCAGCTTGGTGGCAGTTGCAACTAATGAAAAACTGTTTTTT.

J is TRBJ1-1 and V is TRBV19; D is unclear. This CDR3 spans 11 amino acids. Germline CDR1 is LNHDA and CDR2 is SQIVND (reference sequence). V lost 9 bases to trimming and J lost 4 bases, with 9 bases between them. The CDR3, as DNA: TGTGCCAGCCAACGGGGCACTGAAGCTTTCTTT. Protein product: CASQRGTEAFF.

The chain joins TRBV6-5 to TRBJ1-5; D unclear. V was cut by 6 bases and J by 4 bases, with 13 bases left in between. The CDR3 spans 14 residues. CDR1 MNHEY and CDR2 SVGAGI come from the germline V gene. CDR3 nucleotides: TGTGCCAGCAGCCTCCCCGGGTCAAATCAGCCCCAGCATTTT. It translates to CASSLPGSNQPQHF.

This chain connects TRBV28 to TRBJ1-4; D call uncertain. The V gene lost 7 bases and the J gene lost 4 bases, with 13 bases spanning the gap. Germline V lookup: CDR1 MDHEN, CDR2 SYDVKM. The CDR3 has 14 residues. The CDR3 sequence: CASTSGRGNEKLFF. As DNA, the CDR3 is TGTGCCAGCACTTCCGGGCGGGGTAATGAAAAACTGTTTTTT.

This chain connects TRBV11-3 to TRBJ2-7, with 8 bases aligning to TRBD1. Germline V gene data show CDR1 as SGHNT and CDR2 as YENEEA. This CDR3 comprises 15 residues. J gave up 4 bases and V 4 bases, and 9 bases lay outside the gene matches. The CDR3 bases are TGTGCCAGCAGCTCCGGACAGGGACTTCTATACGAGCAGTACTTC. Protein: CASSSGQGLLYEQYF.

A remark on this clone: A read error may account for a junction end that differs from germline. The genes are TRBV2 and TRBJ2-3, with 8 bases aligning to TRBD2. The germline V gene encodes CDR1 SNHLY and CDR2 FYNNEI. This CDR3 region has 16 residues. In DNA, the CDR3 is TGTGCCAGCAGTCAAGCCGCTAGCGGGCGTGGAGATACGCAGTATTTT. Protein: CASSQAASGRGDTQYF.

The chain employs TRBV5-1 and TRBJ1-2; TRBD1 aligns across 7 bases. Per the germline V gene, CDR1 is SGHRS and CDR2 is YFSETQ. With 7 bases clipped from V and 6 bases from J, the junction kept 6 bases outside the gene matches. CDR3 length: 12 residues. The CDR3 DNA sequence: TGCGCCAGCTCCCGGGACAGACATGGCTACACCTTC. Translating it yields CASSRDRHGYTF.

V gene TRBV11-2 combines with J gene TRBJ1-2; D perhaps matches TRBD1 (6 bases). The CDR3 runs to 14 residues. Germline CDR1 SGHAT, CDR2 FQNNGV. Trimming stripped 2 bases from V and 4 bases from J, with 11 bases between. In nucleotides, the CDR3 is TGTGCCAGCAGCTTATCACAGGGACCCTATGGCTACACCTTC. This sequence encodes CASSLSQGPYGYTF. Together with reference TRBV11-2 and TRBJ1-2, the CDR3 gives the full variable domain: EAGVAQSPRYKIIEKRQSVAFWCNPISGHATLYWYQQILGQGPKLLIQFQNNGVVDDSQLPKDRFSAERLKGVDSTLKIQPAKLEDSAVYLCASSLSQGPYGYTFGSGTRLTVV.

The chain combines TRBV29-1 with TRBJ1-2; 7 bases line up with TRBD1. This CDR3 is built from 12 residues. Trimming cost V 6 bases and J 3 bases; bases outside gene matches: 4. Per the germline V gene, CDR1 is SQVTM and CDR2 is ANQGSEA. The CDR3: CSVRQGDYGYTF. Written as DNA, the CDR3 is TGCAGCGTCCGACAGGGAGACTATGGCTACACCTTC.

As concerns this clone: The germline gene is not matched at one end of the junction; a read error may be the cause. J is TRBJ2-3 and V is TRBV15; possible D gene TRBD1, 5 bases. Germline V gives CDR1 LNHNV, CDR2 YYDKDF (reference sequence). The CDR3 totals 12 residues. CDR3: CATSRGDRDSQF. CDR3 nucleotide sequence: TGTGCCACCAGCAGAGGTGACAGAGACTCACAATTC.